Within the sample, the clone carrying this T cell receptor (beta chain) is large (0.1 to 1%). V was pared by 4 bases and J by 3 bases, with 10 bases between. Germline V gene sequence: CDR1 SGHRS, CDR2 YFSETQ. The CDR3 runs 14 residues. The sample belongs to a study of blood T cell repertoires in COVID-19. Study at large: COVID-19 samples, acute and convalescent, were from the United States, Italy and Spain.

Authors' processing steps: Amplification of reference gene primers was used by the study to estimate nucleated cell counts. Clones were sequenced by immunoSEQ multiplex PCR, and TCRdb holds only the in-frame ones, with some missing. That table furnishes V, J and clone size, whereas the DNA furnished D and trimming. The sample lists tens of thousands of clones; approximately 85% were seen once. V and J are TRBV5-1 and TRBJ2-2; D is perhaps TRBD1 (5 bases). The sample consisted of peripheral blood. The source is a human donor in a cohort sampled during active COVID-19. The CDR3 is CASSPGSYTGELFF. In DNA form, the CDR3 reads TGCGCCAGCAGCCCAGGGTCCTACACCGGGGAGCTGTTTTTT.